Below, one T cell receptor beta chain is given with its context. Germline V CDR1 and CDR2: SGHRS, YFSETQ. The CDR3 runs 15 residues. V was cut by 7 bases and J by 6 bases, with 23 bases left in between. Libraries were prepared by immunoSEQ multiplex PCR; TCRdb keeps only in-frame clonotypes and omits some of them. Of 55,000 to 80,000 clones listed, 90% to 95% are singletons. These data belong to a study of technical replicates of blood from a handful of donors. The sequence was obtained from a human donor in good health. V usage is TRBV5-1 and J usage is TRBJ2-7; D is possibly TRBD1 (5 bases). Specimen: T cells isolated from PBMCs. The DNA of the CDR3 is TGCGCCAGCCGGCCGACAGCCACTGGTTGGGGCGAGCAGTACTTC. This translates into CASRPTATGWGEQYF.